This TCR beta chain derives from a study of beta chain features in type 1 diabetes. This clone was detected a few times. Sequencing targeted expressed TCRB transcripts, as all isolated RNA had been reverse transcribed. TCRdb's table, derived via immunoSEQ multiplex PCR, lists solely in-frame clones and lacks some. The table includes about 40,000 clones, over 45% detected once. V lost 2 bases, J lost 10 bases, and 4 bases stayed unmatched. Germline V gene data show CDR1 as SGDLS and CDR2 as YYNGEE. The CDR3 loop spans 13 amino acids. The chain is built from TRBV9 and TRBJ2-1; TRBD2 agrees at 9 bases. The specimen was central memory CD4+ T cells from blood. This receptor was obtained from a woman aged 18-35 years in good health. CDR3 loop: CASSVPAGGEQFF. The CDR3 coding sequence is TGTGCCAGCAGCGTCCCAGCGGGAGGCGAGCAGTTCTTC.